The source of this T cell receptor (beta chain) is a study of blood T cell repertoires in COVID-19. The wider study: Sources were T cells, B-cell-depleted T cells, or PBMCs; the material itself was cDNA or gDNA.

The age range of participants was about 18 to 90 years, with residence in around 22 US areas. Cohort allocation depended upon clinical history that participants reported. Assay used: immunoSEQ multiplex PCR; TCRdb lists only in-frame clones, some missing. Among 150,000 to 200,000 clones listed, 82% were seen once. V trimming: 2 bases; J trimming: 4 bases; junction bases outside the gene matches: 5. Per the germline V gene, CDR1 is SGDLS and CDR2 is YYNGEE. The CDR3 is 15 residues long. The sequenced sample was PBMCs or T cells enriched from blood (not recorded which). The TCR sequence derives from a woman in her fifties or sixties with acute COVID-19. The rearrangement links TRBV9 to TRBJ1-2; 10 bases agree with TRBD1. The CDR3 DNA reads as TGTGCCAGCAGCGTCGGGACAGGGGCGATCTATGGCTACACCTTC. Amino acid sequence: CASSVGTGAIYGYTF.